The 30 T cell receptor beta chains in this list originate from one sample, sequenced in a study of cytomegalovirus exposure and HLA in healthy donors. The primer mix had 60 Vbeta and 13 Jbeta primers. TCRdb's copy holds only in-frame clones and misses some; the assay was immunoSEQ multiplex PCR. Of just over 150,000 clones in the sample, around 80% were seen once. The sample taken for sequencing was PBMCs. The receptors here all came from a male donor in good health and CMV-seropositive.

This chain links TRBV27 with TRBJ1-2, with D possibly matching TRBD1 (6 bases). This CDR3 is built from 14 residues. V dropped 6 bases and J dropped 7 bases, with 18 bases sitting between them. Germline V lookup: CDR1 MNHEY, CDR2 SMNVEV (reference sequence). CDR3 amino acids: CASSFVPRGCGYTF. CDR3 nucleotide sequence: TGTGCCAGCAGCTTCGTCCCCAGGGGATGTGGCTACACCTTC.

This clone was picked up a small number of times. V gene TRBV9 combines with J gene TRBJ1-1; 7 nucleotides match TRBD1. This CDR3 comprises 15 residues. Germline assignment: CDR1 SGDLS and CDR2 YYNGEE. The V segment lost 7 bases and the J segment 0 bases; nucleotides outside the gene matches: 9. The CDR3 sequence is CASDRGTVMNTEAFF. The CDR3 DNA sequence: TGTGCCAGCGACAGAGGGACAGTCATGAACACTGAAGCTTTCTTT.

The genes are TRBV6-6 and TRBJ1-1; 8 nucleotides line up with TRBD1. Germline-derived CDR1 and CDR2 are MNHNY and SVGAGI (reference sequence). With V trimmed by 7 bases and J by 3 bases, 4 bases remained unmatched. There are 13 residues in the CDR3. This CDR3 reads CASTETGDTEAFF. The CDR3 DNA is TGTGCCAGCACCGAGACAGGGGACACTGAAGCTTTCTTT.

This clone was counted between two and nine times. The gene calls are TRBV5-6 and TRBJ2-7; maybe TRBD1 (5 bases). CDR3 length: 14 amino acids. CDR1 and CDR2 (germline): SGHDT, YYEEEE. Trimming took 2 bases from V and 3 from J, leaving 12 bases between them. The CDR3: CASSFAGFGYEQYF. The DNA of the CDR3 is TGTGCCAGCAGCTTTGCAGGGTTTGGCTACGAGCAGTACTTC.

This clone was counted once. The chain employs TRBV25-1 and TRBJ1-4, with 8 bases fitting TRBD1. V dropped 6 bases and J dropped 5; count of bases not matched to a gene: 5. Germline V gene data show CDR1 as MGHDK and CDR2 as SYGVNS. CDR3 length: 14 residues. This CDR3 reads CASSWTGLNEKLFF. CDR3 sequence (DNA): TGTGCCAGCAGCTGGACAGGGCTAAATGAAAAACTGTTTTTT.

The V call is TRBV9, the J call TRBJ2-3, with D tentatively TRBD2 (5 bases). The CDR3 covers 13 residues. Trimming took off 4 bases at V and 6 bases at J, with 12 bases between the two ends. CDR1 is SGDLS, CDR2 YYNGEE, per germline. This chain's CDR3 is CASSIGLYDTQYF. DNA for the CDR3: TGTGCCAGCAGCATCGGACTGTATGATACGCAGTATTTT.

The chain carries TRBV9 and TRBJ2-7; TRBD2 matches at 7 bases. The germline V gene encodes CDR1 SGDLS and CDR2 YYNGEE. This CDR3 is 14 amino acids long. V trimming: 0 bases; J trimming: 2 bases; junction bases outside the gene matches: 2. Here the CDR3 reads CASSVGLAAYEQYF. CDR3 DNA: TGTGCCAGCAGCGTAGGGCTAGCGGCCTACGAGCAGTACTTC.

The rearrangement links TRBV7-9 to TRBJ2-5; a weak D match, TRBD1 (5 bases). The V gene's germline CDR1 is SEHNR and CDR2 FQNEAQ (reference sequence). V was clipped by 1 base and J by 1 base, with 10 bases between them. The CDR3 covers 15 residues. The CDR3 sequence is CASSLGRVAQETQYF. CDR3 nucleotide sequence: TGTGCCAGCAGCTTAGGCAGGGTGGCCCAAGAGACCCAGTACTTC.

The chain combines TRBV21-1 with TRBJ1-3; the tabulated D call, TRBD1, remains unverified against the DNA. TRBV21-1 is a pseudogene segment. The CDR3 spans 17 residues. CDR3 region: CASSKAADGTGRNTIYF. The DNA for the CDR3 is TGTGCCAGCAGCAAAGCAGCGGACGGGACAGGGAGAAACACCATATATTTT.

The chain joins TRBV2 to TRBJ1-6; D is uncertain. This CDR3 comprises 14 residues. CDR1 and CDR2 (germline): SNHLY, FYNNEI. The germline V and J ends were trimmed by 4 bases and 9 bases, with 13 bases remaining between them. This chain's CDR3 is CASSVGVDRSPLHF. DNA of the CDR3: TGTGCCAGCAGTGTGGGAGTAGACCGTTCACCCCTCCACTTT.

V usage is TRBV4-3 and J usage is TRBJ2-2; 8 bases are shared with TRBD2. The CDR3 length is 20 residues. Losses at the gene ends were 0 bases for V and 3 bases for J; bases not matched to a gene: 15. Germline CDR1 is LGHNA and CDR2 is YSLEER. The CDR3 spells CASSQEWLAGRLEHTGELFF. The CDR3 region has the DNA TGCGCCAGCAGCCAAGAATGGCTAGCGGGCCGCCTCGAACACACCGGGGAGCTGTTTTTT.

The CDR3 sequence is CASSHSGRPTYEQYF. DNA of the CDR3: TGTGCCAGCAGCCATAGCGGACGACCGACCTACGAGCAGTACTTC. The rearrangement joins TRBV7-9 to TRBJ2-7; a weak D match, TRBD2 (6 bases). Deletions cut 5 bases from V and 2 bases from J, with 16 bases between. Germline V gene sequence: CDR1 SEHNR, CDR2 FQNEAQ (reference sequence). CDR3 length: 15 residues.

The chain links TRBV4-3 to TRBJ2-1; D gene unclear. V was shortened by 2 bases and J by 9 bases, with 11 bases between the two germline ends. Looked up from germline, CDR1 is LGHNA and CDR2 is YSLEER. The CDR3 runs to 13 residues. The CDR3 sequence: CASSQLTMSEQFF. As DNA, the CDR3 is TGCGCCAGCAGCCAACTTACGATGAGTGAGCAGTTCTTC.

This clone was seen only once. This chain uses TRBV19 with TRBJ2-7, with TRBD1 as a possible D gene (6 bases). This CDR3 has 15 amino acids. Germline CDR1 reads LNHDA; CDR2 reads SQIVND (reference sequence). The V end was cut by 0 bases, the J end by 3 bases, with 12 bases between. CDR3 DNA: TGTGCCAGTAGTATAGAACCCCGGGACAACTACGAGCAGTACTTC. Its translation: CASSIEPRDNYEQYF.

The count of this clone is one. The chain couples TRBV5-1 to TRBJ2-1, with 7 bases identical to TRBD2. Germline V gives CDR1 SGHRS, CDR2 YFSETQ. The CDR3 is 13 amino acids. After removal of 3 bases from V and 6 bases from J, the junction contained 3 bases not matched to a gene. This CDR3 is CASSWGGINEQFF. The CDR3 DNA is TGCGCCAGCAGCTGGGGAGGGATCAATGAGCAGTTCTTC.

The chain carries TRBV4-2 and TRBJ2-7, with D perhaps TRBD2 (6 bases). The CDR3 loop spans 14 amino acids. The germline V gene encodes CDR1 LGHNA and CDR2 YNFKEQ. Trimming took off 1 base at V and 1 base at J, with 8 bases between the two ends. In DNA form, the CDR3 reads TGTGCCAGCAGCCAAGGGAGGGTATCCTACGAGCAGTACTTC. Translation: CASSQGRVSYEQYF.

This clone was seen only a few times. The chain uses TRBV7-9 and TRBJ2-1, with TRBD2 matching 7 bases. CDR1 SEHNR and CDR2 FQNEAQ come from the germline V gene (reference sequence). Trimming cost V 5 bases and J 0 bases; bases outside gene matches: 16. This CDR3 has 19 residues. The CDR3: CASSVPIRGEESSYNEQFF. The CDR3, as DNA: TGTGCCAGCAGCGTACCGATCCGGGGGGAGGAAAGCTCCTACAATGAGCAGTTCTTC.

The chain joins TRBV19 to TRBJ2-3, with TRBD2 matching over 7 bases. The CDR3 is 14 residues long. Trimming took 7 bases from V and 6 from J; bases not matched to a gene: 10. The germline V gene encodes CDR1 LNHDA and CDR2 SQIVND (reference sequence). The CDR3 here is CASNGEGRSDTQYF. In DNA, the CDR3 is TGTGCCAGTAATGGGGAGGGCCGGTCGGATACGCAGTATTTT.

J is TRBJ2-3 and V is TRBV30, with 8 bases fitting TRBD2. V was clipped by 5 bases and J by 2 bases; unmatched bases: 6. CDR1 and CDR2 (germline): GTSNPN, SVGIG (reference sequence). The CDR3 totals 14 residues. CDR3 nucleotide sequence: TGTGCCTGGGGTTTAGCGGGATACACAGATACGCAGTATTTT. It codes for CAWGLAGYTDTQYF.

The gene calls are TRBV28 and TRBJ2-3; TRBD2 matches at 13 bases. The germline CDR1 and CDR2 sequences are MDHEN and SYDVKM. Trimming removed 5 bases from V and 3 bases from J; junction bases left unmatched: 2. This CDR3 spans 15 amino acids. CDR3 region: CASSGLAGATDTQYF. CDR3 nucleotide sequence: TGTGCCAGCAGTGGACTAGCGGGAGCAACAGATACGCAGTATTTT.

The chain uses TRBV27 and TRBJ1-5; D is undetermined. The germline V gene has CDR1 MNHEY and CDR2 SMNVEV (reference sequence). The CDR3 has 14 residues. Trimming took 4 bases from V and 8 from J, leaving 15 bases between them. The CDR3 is CASSSRTGREPQHF. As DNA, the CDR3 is TGTGCCAGCAGTTCCCGGACGGGGAGGGAGCCCCAGCATTTT.

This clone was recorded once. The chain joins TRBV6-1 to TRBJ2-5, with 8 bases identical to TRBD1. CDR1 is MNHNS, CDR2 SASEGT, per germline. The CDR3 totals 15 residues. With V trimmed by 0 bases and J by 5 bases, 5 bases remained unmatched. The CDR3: CASSEAAGGMETQYF. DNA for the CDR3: TGTGCCAGCAGTGAAGCGGCAGGGGGCATGGAGACCCAGTACTTC.

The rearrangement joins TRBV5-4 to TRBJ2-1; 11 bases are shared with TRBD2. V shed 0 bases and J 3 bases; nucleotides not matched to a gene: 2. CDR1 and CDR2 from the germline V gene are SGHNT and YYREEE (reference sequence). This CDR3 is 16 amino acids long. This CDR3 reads CASSLDLAGGYNEQFF. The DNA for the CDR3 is TGTGCCAGCAGCTTGGATCTAGCGGGAGGCTACAATGAGCAGTTCTTC.

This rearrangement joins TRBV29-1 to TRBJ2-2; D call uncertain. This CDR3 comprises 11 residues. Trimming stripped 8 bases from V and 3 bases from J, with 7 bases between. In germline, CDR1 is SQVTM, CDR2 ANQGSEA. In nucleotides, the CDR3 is TGCAGCCCTAAAGACACCGGGGAGCTGTTTTTT. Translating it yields CSPKDTGELFF.

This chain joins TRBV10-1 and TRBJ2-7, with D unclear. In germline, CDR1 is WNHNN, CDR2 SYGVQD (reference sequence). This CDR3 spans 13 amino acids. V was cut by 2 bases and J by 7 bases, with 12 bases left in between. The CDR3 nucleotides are TGCGCCAGCAGTGAGATAGACCCCGGGGAGCAGTACTTC. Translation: CASSEIDPGEQYF.

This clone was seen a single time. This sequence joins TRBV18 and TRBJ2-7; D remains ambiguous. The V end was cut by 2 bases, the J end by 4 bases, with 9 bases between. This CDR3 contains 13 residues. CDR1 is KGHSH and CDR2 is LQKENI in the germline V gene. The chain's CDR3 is CASSPTLEYEQYF. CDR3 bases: TGTGCCAGCTCACCAACGCTAGAGTACGAGCAGTACTTC.

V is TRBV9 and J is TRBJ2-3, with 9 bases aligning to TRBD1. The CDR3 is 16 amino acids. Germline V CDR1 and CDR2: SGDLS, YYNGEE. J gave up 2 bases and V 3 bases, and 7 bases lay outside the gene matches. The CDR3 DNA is TGTGCCAGCAGCGCCCGACAGGGGGAGTTCACAGATACGCAGTATTTT. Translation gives CASSARQGEFTDTQYF.

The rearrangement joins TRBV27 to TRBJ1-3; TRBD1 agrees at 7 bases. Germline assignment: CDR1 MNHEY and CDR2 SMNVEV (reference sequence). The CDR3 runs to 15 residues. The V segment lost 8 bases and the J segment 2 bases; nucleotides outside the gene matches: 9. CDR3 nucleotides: TGTGCCAGCGGCTCATGGACAGGCACTGGAAACACCATATATTTT. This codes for CASGSWTGTGNTIYF.

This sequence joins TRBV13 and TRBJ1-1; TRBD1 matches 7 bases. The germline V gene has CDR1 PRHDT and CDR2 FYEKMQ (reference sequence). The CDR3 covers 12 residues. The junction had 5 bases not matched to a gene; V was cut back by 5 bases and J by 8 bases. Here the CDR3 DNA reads TGTGCCAGCAGCCCAGGGGGGAGGGAAGCTTTCTTT. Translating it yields CASSPGGREAFF.

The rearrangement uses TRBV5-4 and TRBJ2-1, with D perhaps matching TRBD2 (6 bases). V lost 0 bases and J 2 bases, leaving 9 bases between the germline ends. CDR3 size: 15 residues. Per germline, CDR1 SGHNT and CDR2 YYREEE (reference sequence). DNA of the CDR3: TGTGCCAGCAGCTTGGTACTAGCAGCCTACAATGAGCAGTTCTTC. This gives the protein CASSLVLAAYNEQFF.